This TCR beta chain was recorded in a study of blood T cell repertoires in COVID-19. Sequencing used immunoSEQ multiplex PCR; TCRdb keeps in-frame clones, though not all of them. The table has fewer than 250,000 clones, about 84% seen once. V was shortened by 4 bases and J by 5 bases, with 16 bases between the two germline ends. Germline V gene sequence: CDR1 KGHDR, CDR2 SFDVKD. This CDR3 has 16 residues. Sequenced material: PBMCs or T cells enriched from blood (not recorded which). The source of this sequence is a man aged 60 to 75 who had recovered from COVID-19. J is TRBJ2-2 and V is TRBV24-1; TRBD1 is a possible D gene (6 bases). CDR3 DNA sequence: TGTGCCACCAGTGACTCCCGACAGGAGTTAACCGGGGAGCTGTTTTTT. It specifies CATSDSRQELTGELFF.